One sample yielded the 15 T cell receptor beta chains listed below, sequenced in a study of T-cell memory formation after mild COVID-19. Using its own MiXCR run on the 5' RACE reads, TCRdb lists one record per CDR3 protein. The sample includes some 210,000 distinct CDR3 sequences, more than 9% of them seen just once. Sequencing was done on a sample of PBMCs or a T cell subset sorted from them (not recorded which). These receptor sequences come from a man between 18 and 29 years old who had mild COVID-19 (a few samples of this study predate the infection). Cell type and time point are not known.

V gene TRBV4-1 combines with J gene TRBJ2-1; 7 nucleotides align to TRBD2. CDR1 MGHRA and CDR2 YSYEKL come from the germline V gene. V was pared by 4 bases and J by 1 base, with 4 bases of the junction left unmatched. The CDR3 sequence is 15 residues long. The CDR3 loop reads CASSLPGGSYNEQFF. CDR3 in DNA: TGCGCCAGCAGCCTCCCGGGGGGTTCCTACAATGAGCAGTTCTTC.

The rearrangement uses TRBV5-1 and TRBJ2-3, with 10 bases lining up with TRBD2. Unmatched junction bases numbered 6, after V lost 0 bases and J lost 5 bases. The CDR3 is made up of 16 amino acids. Germline V gene data show CDR1 as SGHRS and CDR2 as YFSETQ. CDR3 amino acids: CASSLGTSGAVDTQYF. The CDR3 DNA reads as TGCGCCAGCAGCTTGGGAACTAGCGGGGCGGTAGATACGCAGTATTTT.

This clonotype was seen at least ten times. This chain connects TRBV4-3 to TRBJ2-6, with D perhaps TRBD2 (6 bases). Germline V lookup: CDR1 LGHNA, CDR2 YSLEER. The CDR3 spans 15 residues. V lost 7 bases and J 2 bases, leaving 12 bases between the germline ends. The CDR3 sequence: CASTPGGAGANVLTF. The DNA of the CDR3 is TGCGCCAGCACGCCCGGGGGAGCTGGGGCCAACGTCCTGACTTTC.

This clonotype was picked up a small number of times. The chain links TRBV6-5 to TRBJ1-1; no clear D. This CDR3 region has 12 residues. The germline V and J ends were trimmed by 6 bases and 10 bases, with 15 bases remaining between them. Germline CDR1 is MNHEY and CDR2 is SVGAGI. The CDR3 nucleotides read TGTGCCAGCAGCCCCCGGAGCGGTGTAGCTTTCTTT. Protein sequence: CASSPRSGVAFF.

The chain combines TRBV19 with TRBJ2-1; 9 nucleotides line up with TRBD2. Trimming cost V 6 bases and J 7 bases; bases outside gene matches: 7. This CDR3 is built from 14 residues. From germline, CDR1 is LNHDA and CDR2 SQIVND (reference sequence). CDR3 nucleotides: TGTGCCAGTAGGGTGGCGGGGGGGCGGAATGAGCAGTTCTTC. It yields the protein CASRVAGGRNEQFF.

The chain links TRBV6-6 to TRBJ1-5, with unresolved D. The CDR3 loop spans 14 amino acids. The germline gives CDR1 MNHNY, CDR2 SVGAGI (reference sequence). V lost 4 bases and J lost 2, with 9 bases in between. The CDR3 sequence: CASSLPDGNQPQHF. The CDR3, as DNA: TGTGCCAGCAGTTTACCCGACGGCAATCAGCCCCAGCATTTT.

This chain links TRBV20-1 with TRBJ2-3; D call uncertain. The CDR3 contains 13 residues. Between the trimmed V and J ends, which lost 0 bases and 6 bases, there was a span of 10 bases. Germline V gene lookup returns CDR1 DFQATT and CDR2 SNEGSKA (reference sequence). CDR3 loop: CSARDDSGDTQYF. The CDR3, as DNA: TGCAGTGCTAGAGACGACTCCGGGGATACGCAGTATTTT.

CDR3 in amino acids: CASSWTSPRAGELFF. The DNA of the CDR3 is TGTGCCAGCAGTTGGACTAGCCCGAGGGCCGGGGAGCTGTTTTTT. This rearrangement joins TRBV6-5 to TRBJ2-2; 8 positions agree with TRBD2. Trimming removed 4 bases from V and 6 bases from J; junction bases left unmatched: 7. Germline-derived CDR1 and CDR2 are MNHEY and SVGAGI. The CDR3 extends over 15 amino acids.

There are a few counts of this clonotype. The chain carries TRBV7-2 and TRBJ1-5; TRBD1 is a possible D gene (5 bases). Trimming took off 3 bases at V and 4 bases at J, with 7 bases between the two ends. Germline lookup yields CDR1 SGHTA and CDR2 FQGNSA. The CDR3 sequence is 13 residues long. CDR3 DNA: TGTGCCAGCAGCTTGACAGAAAATCAGCCCCAGCATTTT. Encoded protein: CASSLTENQPQHF.

The table lists this clonotype with many counts. The chain employs TRBV7-2 and TRBJ2-5; 10 nucleotides agree with TRBD2. The CDR3 totals 15 residues. In germline, CDR1 is SGHTA, CDR2 FQGNSA. V was pared by 2 bases and J by 3 bases, with 3 bases of the junction left unmatched. The CDR3 sequence: CASSLRGTSEETQYF. As DNA, the CDR3 is TGTGCCAGCAGCTTAAGGGGGACTAGCGAAGAGACCCAGTACTTC.

This clonotype turned up a few times. J is TRBJ2-2 and V is TRBV19, with a weak D call TRBD1 (5 bases). Germline V lookup: CDR1 LNHDA, CDR2 SQIVND (reference sequence). Trimming left V 5 bases short and J 0 bases short, with 10 bases between. The CDR3 is 15 residues long. The CDR3 DNA is TGTGCCAGTAGTCCAGGGCCCACGAACACCGGGGAGCTGTTTTTT. This translates into CASSPGPTNTGELFF.

V usage is TRBV5-4 and J usage is TRBJ2-5; maybe TRBD2 (7 bases). This CDR3 contains 14 residues. Deletions cut 4 bases from V and 4 bases from J, with 14 bases between. Looked up from germline, CDR1 is SGHNT and CDR2 is YYREEE (reference sequence). The CDR3: CASSVGGAGETQYF. The CDR3 nucleotides read TGTGCCAGCAGCGTAGGGGGGGCCGGAGAGACCCAGTACTTC.

This clonotype was seen at least ten times. V is TRBV7-2 and J is TRBJ1-6, with TRBD1 as a possible D gene (5 bases). Germline assignment: CDR1 SGHTA and CDR2 FQGNSA. The V end lost 6 bases, the J end lost 7 bases, and 13 bases lay between the germline ends. The CDR3 consists of 14 residues. The CDR3 reads CASRPDRSNSPLHF. In DNA form, the CDR3 reads TGTGCCAGCAGGCCCGACAGAAGCAATTCACCCCTCCACTTT.

Ten or more counts support this clonotype. This chain uses TRBV12-3 or TRBV12-4 with TRBJ2-2; unclear D gene. The CDR3 is made up of 12 amino acids. V was clipped by 4 bases and J by 4 bases, with 4 bases between them. This chain's CDR3 is CASSWSTGELFF. The CDR3 nucleotides are TGTGCCAGCAGTTGGTCCACCGGGGAGCTGTTTTTT.

The V call is TRBV12-3 or TRBV12-4, the J call TRBJ2-4; TRBD2 matches at 12 bases. V was clipped by 6 bases and J by 7 bases; unmatched bases: 1. The CDR3 extends over 13 amino acids. In DNA, the CDR3 is TGTGCCAGCAGCGGACTAGCGGGGAACATTCAGTACTTC. Translated, it gives CASSGLAGNIQYF.